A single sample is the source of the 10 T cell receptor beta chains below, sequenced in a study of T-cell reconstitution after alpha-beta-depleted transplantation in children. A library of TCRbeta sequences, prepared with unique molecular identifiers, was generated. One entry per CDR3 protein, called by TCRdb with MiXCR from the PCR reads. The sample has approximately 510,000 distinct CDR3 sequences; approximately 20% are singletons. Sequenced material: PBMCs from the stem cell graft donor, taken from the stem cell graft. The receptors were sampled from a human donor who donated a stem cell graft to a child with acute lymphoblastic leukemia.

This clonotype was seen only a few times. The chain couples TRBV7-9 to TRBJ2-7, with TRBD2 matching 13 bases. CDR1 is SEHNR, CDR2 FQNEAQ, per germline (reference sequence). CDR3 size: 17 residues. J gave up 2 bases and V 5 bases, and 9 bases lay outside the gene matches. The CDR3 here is CASSPRTSGSKAYEQYF. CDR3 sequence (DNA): TGTGCCAGCAGCCCGCGGACTAGCGGGAGTAAGGCCTACGAGCAGTACTTC.

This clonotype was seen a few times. The CDR3: CASSLAQGGRGIQYF. In DNA, the CDR3 is TGTGCCAGCAGTTTAGCGCAGGGGGGTCGAGGCATTCAGTACTTC. This chain joins TRBV12-3 or TRBV12-4 and TRBJ2-4, with D perhaps matching TRBD1 (7 bases). CDR3 length equals 15 residues. Trimming took off 0 bases at V and 9 bases at J, with 15 bases between the two ends.

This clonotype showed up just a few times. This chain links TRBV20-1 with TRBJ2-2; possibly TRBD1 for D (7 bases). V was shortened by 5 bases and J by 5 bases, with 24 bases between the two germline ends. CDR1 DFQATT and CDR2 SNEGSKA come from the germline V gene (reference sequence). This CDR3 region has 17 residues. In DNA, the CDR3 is TGCAGTGCTCGAGGTCGCGGACAGGAGGGAAGGACCGGGGAGCTGTTTTTT. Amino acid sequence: CSARGRGQEGRTGELFF.

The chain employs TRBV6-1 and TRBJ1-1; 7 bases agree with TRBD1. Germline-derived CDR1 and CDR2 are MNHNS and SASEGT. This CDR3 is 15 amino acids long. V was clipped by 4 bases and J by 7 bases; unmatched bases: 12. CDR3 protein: CASSGWDSEHFEAFF. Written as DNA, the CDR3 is TGTGCCAGCAGTGGCTGGGACAGCGAACATTTTGAAGCTTTCTTT.

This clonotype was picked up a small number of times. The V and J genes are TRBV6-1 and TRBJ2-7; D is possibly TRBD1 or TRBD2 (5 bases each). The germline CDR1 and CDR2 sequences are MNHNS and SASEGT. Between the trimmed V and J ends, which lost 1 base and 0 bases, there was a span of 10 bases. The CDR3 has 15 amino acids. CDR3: CASSEVFGASYEQYF. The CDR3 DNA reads TGTGCCAGCAGTGAAGTGTTCGGGGCCTCCTACGAGCAGTACTTC.

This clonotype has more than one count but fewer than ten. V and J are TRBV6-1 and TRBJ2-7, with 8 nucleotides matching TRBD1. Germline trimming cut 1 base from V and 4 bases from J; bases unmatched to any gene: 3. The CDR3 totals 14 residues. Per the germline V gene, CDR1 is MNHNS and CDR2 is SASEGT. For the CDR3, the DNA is TGTGCCAGCAGTGAAGGGACAGGGCCGTACGAGCAGTACTTC. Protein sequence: CASSEGTGPYEQYF.

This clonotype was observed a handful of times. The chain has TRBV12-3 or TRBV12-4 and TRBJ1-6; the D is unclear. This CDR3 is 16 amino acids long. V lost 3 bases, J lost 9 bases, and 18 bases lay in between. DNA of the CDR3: TGTGCCAGCAGTTTTGCTGGGAGGGCCCGAAGTTCACCCCTCCACTTT. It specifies CASSFAGRARSSPLHF.

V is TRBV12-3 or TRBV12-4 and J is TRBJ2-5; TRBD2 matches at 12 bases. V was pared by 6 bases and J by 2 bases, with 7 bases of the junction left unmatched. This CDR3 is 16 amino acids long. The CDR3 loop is CASSRRLAGEQETQYF. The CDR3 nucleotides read TGTGCCAGCAGCCGTAGACTAGCGGGAGAGCAAGAGACCCAGTACTTC.

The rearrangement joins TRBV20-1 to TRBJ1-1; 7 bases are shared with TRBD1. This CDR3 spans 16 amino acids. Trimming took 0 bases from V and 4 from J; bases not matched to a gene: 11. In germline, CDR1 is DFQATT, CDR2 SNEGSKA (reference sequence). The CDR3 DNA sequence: TGCAGTGCTAGAGACGTACTCAGGGGGAGACGCACTGAAGCTTTCTTT. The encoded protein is CSARDVLRGRRTEAFF.

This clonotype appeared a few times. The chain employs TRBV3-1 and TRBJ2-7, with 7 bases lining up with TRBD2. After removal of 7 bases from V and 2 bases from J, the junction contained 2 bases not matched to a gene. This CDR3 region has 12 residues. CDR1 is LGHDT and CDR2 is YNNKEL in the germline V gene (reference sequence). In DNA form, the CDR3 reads TGTGCCAGCACCGGGACTACCTACGAGCAGTACTTC. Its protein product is CASTGTTYEQYF.